This T cell receptor beta chain emerged from a study of somatic mutations in cytotoxic T cells in rheumatoid arthritis. The germline V gene encodes CDR1 SEHNR and CDR2 FQNEAQ (reference sequence). Trimming pared 0 bases from V and 0 bases from J, leaving 12 bases between. The CDR3 has 16 residues. Study-wide findings and caveats: There were about an eighth of the 65 patients in whom the largest CD8+ clone exceeded 20% of CD8+ cells. It was in rheumatoid arthritis patients, but not in healthy controls, that CD8+ clonality increased with age.

Only in-frame clones appear in the TCRdb table, and some are missing; sequencing was by immunoSEQ multiplex PCR. This table holds about 25,000 clones, 70% to 80% found once. Turning to this clone: Antigen: not known.

Sequenced sample: CD8+ T cells sorted from blood. The receptor was derived from a young woman in good health. The J gene is TRBJ2-7, the V gene TRBV7-9; tentatively, D is TRBD2 (6 bases). CDR3 sequence reads: CASSLAGGGPSYEQYF. CDR3 coding DNA: TGTGCCAGCAGCTTAGCGGGAGGAGGGCCCTCCTACGAGCAGTACTTC.